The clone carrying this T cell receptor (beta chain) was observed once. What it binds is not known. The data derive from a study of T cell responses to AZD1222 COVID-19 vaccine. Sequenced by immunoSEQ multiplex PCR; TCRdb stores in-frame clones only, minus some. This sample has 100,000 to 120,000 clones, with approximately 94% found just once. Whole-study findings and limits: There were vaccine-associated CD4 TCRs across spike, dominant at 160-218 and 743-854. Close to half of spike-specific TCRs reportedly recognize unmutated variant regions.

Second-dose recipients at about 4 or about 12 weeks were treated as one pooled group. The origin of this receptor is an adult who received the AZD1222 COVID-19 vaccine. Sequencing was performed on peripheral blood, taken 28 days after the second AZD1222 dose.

The CDR3 region has the DNA TGTGCCAGCAGTTTGAGGACTAGCGTTGGAGATGAGCAGTTCTTC. As protein: CASSLRTSVGDEQFF. This chain connects TRBV3-1 (or the pseudogene TRBV3-2) to TRBJ2-1, with TRBD2 matching over 9 bases. With 6 bases clipped from V and 8 bases from J, the junction kept 11 bases outside the gene matches. Germline CDR1 LGHDT, CDR2 YNNKEL (reference sequence). The CDR3 totals 15 residues.